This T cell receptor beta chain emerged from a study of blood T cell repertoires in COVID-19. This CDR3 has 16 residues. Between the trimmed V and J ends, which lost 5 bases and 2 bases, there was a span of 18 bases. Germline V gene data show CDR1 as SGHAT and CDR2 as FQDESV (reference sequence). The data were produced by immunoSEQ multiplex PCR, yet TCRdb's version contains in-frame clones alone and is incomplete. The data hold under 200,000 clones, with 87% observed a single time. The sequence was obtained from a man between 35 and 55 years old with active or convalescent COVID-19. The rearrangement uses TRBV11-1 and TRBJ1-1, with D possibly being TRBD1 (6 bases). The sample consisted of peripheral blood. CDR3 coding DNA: TGTGCCAGCAGCCCAGGGACACGGTTGGGTAACACTGAAGCTTTCTTT. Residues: CASSPGTRLGNTEAFF.